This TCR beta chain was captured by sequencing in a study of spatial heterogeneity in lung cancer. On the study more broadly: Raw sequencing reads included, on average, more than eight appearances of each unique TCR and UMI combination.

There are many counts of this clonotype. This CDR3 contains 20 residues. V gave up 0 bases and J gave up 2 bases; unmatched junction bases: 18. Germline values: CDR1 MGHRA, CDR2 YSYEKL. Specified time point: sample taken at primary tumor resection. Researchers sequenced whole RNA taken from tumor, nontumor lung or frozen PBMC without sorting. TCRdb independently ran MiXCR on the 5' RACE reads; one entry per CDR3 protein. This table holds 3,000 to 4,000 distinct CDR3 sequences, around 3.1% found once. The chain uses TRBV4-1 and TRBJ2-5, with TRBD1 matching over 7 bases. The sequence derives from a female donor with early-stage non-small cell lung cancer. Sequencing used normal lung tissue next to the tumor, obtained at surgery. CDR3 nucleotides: TGCGCCAGCAGCCAAGATACGGGGCCTACAGGGGTCGTAGGACAAGAGACCCAGTACTTC. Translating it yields CASSQDTGPTGVVGQETQYF.